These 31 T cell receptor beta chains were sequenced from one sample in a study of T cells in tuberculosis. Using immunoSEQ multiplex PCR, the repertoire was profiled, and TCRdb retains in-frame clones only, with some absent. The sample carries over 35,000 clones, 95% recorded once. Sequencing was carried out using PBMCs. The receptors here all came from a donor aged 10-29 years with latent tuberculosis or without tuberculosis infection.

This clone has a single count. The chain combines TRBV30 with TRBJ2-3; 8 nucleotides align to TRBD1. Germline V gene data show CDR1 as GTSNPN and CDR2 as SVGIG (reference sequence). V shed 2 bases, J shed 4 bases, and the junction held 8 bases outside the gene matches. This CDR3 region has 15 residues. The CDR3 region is CAWSPGTGQADTQYF. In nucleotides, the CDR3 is TGTGCCTGGAGTCCCGGGACAGGACAGGCAGATACGCAGTATTTT.

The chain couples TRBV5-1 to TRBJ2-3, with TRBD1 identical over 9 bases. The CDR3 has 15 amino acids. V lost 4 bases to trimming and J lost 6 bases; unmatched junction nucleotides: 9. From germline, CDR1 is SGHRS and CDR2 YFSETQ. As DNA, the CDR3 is TGCGCCAGCAGCCAAACAGGGGGCGCCGTGGATACGCAGTATTTT. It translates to CASSQTGGAVDTQYF.

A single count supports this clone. CDR3: CATSPAGTEAFF. The CDR3 DNA is TGTGCCACCAGCCCAGCGGGGACTGAAGCTTTCTTT. The rearrangement joins TRBV15 to TRBJ1-1; D gene unclear. This CDR3 is 12 amino acids long. Germline loops: CDR1 LNHNV, CDR2 YYDKDF (reference sequence). V lost 5 bases and J lost 5, with 9 bases in between.

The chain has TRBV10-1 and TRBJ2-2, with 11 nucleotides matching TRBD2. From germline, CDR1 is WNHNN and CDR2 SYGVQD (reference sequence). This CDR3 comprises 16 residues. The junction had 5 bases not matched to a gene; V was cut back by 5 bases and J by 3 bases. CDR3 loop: CASSQLTSGDTGELFF. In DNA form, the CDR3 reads TGCGCCAGCAGTCAATTGACTAGCGGGGACACCGGGGAGCTGTTTTTT.

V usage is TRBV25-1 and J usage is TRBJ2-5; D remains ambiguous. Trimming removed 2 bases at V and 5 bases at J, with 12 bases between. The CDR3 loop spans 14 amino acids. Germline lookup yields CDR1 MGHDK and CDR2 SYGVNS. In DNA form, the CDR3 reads TGTGCCAGCAGTGAACGCCCCCCGGAGGAGACCCAGTACTTC. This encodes CASSERPPEETQYF.

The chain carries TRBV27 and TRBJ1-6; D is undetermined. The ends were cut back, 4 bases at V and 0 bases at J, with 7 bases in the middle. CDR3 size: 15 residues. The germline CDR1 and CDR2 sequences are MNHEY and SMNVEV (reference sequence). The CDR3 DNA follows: TGTGCCAGCAGTTCGGGGAGCTCCTATAATTCACCCCTCCACTTT. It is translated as CASSSGSSYNSPLHF.

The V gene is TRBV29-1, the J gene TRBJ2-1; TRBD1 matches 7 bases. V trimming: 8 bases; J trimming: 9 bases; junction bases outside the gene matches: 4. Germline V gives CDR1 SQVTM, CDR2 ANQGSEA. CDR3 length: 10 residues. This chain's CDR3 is CSLRGTEQFF. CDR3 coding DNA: TGCAGCCTCAGGGGGACTGAGCAGTTCTTC.

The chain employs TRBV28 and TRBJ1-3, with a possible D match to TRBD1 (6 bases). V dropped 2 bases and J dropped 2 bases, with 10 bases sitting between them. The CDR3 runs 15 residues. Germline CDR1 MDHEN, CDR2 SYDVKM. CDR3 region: CASSLVRGTGNTIYF. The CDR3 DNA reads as TGTGCCAGCAGTTTAGTCAGGGGAACTGGAAACACCATATATTTT.

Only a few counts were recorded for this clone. DNA of the CDR3: TGTGCCAGCACCCCAGGTGCGGGCCTGAACACTGAAGCTTTCTTT. This translates into CASTPGAGLNTEAFF. This chain connects TRBV6-5 to TRBJ1-1; D not certain. Germline V gene data show CDR1 as MNHEY and CDR2 as SVGAGI. Between the trimmed V and J ends, which lost 7 bases and 0 bases, there was a span of 15 bases. The CDR3 runs 15 residues.

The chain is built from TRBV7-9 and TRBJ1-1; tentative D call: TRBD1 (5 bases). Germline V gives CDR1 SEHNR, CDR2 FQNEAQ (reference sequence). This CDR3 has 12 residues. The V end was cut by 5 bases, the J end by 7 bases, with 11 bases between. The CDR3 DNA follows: TGTGCCAGCAGCATTGGCAGGGTTGAAGCTTTCTTT. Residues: CASSIGRVEAFF.

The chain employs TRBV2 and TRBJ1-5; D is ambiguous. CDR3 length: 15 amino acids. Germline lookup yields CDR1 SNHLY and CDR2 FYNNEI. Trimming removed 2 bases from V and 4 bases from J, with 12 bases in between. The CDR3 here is CASSELRTPNQPQHF. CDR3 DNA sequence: TGTGCCAGCAGTGAACTGAGGACTCCTAATCAGCCCCAGCATTTT.

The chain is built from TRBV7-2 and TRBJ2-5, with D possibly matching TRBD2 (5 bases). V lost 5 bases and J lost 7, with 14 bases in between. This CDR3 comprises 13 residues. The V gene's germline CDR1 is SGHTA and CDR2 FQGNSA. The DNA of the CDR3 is TGTGCCAGCAGCCACCAGTACGAGGGGACCCAGTACTTC. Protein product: CASSHQYEGTQYF.

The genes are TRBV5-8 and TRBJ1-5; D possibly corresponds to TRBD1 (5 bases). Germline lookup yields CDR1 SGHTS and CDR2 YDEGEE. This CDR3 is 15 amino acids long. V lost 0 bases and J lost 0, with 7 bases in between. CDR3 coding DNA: TGTGCCAGCAGCTTGGGACAGAGTAGCAATCAGCCCCAGCATTTT. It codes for CASSLGQSSNQPQHF. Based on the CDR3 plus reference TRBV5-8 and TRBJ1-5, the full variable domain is EAGVTQSPTHLIKTRGQQATLRCSPISGHTSVYWYQQALGLGLQFLLWYDEGEERNRGNFPPRFSGRQFPNYSSELNVNALELEDSALYLCASSLGQSSNQPQHFGDGTRLSIL.

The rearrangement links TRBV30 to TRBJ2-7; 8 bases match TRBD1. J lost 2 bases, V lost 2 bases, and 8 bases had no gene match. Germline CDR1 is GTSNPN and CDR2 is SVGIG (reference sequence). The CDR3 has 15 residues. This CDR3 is CAWSIGQGIPYEQYF. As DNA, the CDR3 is TGTGCCTGGAGTATAGGACAGGGAATCCCCTACGAGCAGTACTTC.

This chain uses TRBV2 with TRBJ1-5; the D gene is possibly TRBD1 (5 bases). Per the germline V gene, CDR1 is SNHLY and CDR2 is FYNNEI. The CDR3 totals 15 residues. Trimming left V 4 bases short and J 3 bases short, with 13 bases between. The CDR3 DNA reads TGTGCCAGCAGTGGTCGTTTACAGGTCAATCAGCCCCAGCATTTT. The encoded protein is CASSGRLQVNQPQHF.

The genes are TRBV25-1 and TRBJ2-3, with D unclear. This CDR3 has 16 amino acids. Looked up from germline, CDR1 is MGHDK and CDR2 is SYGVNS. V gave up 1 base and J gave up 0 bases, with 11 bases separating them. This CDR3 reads CASSESAAASTDTQYF. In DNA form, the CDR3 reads TGTGCCAGCAGTGAATCGGCGGCGGCTAGCACAGATACGCAGTATTTT.

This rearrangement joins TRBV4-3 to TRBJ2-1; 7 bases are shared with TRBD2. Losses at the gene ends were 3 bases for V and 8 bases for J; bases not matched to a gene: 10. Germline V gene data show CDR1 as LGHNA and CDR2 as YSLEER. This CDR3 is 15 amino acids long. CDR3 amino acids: CASSQARGGIDEQFF. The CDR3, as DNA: TGCGCCAGCAGCCAGGCCCGGGGAGGGATCGATGAGCAGTTCTTC.

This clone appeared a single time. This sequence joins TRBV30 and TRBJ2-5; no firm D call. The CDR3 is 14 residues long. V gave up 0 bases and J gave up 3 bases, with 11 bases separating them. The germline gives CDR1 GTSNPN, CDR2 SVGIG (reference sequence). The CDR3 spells CAWSVRTKKETQYF. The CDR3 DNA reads TGTGCCTGGAGTGTTCGAACAAAGAAAGAGACCCAGTACTTC.

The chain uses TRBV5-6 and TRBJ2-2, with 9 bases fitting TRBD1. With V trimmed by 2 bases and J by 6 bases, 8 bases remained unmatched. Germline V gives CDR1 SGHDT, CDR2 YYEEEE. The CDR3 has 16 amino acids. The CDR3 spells CASSFSGTGTAGELFF. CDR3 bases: TGTGCCAGCAGCTTTTCCGGGACAGGGACCGCCGGGGAGCTGTTTTTT.

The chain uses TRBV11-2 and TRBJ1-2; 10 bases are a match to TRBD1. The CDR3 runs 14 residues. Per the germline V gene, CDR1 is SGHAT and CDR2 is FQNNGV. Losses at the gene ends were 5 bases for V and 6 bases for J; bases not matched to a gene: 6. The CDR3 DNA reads TGTGCCAGCAGCCCGGGACAGGGGTCTGATGGCTACACCTTC. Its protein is CASSPGQGSDGYTF.

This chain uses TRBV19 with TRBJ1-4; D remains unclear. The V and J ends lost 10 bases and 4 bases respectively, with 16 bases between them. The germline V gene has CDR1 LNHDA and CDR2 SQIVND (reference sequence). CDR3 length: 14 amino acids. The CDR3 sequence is CAISGGRSNEKLFF. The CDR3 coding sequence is TGTGCCATCTCCGGCGGGCGGAGTAATGAAAAACTGTTTTTT.

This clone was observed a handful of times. CDR3 DNA sequence: TGTGCCAGCAGCTTGGGCGGAGCGGGGGCGGACTACGAGCAGTACTTC. The encoded protein is CASSLGGAGADYEQYF. V and J are TRBV5-6 and TRBJ2-7; 8 bases match TRBD2. V trimming: 0 bases; J trimming: 3 bases; junction bases outside the gene matches: 8. The CDR3 has 16 residues. Germline-derived CDR1 and CDR2 are SGHDT and YYEEEE.

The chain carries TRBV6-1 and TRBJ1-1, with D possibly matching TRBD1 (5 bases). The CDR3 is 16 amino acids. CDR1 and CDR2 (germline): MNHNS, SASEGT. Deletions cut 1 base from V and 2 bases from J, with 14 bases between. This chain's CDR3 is CASSEGAGLSNTEAFF. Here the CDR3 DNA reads TGTGCCAGCAGTGAAGGGGCAGGGTTGAGCAACACTGAAGCTTTCTTT.

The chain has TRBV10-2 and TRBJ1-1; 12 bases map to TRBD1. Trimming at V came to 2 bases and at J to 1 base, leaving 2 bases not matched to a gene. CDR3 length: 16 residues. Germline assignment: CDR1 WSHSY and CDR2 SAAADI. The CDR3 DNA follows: TGCGCCAGCAGTGAGGGGACAGGGGGCGGGAACACTGAAGCTTTCTTT. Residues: CASSEGTGGGNTEAFF.

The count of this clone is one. In nucleotides, the CDR3 is TGCGCCAGCAGCCAAGATACAGGACCCCATAAGGGGTACACTGAAGCTTTCTTT. It yields the protein CASSQDTGPHKGYTEAFF. This sequence joins TRBV4-3 and TRBJ1-1, with a tentative D call TRBD1 (5 bases). In germline, CDR1 is LGHNA, CDR2 YSLEER. Trimming shortened V by 0 bases and J by 3 bases, and 20 bases separated the two germline ends. The CDR3 is made up of 18 amino acids.

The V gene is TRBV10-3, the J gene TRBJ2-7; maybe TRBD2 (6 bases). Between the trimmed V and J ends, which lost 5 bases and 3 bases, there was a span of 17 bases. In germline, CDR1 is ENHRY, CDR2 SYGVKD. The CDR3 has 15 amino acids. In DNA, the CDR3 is TGTGCCATCAGTCCAACAGGTCTGGGAGGCTACGAGCAGTACTTC. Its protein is CAISPTGLGGYEQYF.

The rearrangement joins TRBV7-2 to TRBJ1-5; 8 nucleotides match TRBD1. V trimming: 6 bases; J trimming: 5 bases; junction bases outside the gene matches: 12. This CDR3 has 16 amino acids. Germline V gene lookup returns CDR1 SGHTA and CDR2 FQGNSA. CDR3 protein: CASRTTSGQGDQPQHF. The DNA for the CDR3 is TGTGCCAGCAGAACAACCTCCGGACAGGGCGATCAGCCCCAGCATTTT.

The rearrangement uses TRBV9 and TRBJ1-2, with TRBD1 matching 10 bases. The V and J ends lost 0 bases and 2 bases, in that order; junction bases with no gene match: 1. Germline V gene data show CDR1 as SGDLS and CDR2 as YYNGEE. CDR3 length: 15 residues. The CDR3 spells CASSVGGQGNYGYTF. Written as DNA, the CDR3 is TGTGCCAGCAGCGTAGGGGGACAGGGGAACTATGGCTACACCTTC.

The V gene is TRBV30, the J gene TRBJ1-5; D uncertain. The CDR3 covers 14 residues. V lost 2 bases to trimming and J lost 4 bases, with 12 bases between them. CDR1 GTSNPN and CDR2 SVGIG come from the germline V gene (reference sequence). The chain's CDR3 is CAWSRQMWNQPQHF. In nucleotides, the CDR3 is TGTGCCTGGAGTAGACAAATGTGGAATCAGCCCCAGCATTTT.

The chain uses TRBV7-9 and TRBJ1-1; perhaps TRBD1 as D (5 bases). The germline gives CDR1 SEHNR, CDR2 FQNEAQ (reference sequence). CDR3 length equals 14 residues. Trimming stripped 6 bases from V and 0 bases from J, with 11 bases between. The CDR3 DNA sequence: TGTGCCAGCAGGCTCGACAGACTGAACACTGAAGCTTTCTTT. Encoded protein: CASRLDRLNTEAFF.

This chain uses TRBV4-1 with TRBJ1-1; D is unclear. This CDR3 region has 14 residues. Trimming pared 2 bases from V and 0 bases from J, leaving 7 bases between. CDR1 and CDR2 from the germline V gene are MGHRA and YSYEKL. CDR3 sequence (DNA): TGCGCCAGCAGCCAATTAGTCGTGAACACTGAAGCTTTCTTT. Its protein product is CASSQLVVNTEAFF.